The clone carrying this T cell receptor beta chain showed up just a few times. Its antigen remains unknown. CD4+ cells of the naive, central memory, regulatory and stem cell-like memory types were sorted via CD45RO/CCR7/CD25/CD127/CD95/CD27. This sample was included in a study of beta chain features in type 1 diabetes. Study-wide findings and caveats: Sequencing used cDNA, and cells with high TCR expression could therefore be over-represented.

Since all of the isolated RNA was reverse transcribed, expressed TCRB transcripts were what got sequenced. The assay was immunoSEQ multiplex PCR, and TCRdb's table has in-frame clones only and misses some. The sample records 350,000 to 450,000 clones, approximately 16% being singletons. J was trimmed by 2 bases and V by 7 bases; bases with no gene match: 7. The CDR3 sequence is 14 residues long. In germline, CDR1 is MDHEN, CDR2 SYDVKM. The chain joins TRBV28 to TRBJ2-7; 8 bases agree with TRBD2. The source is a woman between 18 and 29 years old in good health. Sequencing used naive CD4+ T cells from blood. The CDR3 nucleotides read TGTGCCAGCACGGCAACGGGAGGGCCCTACGAGCAGTACTTC. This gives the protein CASTATGGPYEQYF.